Included here is one T cell receptor beta chain sequence, with context. The record originates from a study of molecular identifiers for immune sequencing clone quantification. Looking at the study overall: Replicates partitioned RNA from approximately 22,000 or 94,000 naive CD8 cells into five parts, sequencing four.

TCRdb ran MiXCR on the PCR reads and lists one entry per CDR3 protein. The table has around 470,000 distinct CDR3 sequences, about 20% seen once. Losses at the gene ends were 0 bases for V and 8 bases for J; bases not matched to a gene: 3. Germline CDR1 and CDR2: GTSNPN and SVGIG (reference sequence). This CDR3 is built from 13 residues. The chain combines TRBV30 with TRBJ2-1; 8 bases are shared with TRBD2. The receptor's source is a human donor in good health. Some libraries in this study had Jurkat cell RNA spiked in. Sequencing was done on a sample of naive CD8+ T cells from blood, with Jurkat cell RNA spiked in. Indicated subset: FACS-sorted CD8+CD4-CCR7+CD45RA+ naive T cells. The CDR3 loop is CAWSVGGADEQFF. The CDR3 DNA reads as TGTGCCTGGAGTGTCGGGGGGGCCGATGAGCAGTTCTTC.